The 9 T cell receptor beta chains presented below share a single source sample, sequenced in a study of cytomegalovirus exposure and HLA in healthy donors. Both 60 Vbeta primers and 13 Jbeta primers went into the PCR. Assay: immunoSEQ multiplex PCR; the TCRdb copy retains only in-frame clones and omits some. The profile shows 120,000 or so clones, about 80% of them singletons. The sample consisted of PBMCs. These receptors were taken from a man aged 18 to 29 in good health and CMV-seronegative.

CDR3 bases: TGTGCCAGCAGCCAAGACGGGACAGGGACTTCTAATGAAAAACTGTTTTTT. It yields the protein CASSQDGTGTSNEKLFF. The chain carries TRBV4-2 and TRBJ1-4, with 9 bases aligning to TRBD1. CDR3 length: 17 amino acids. V dropped 0 bases and J dropped 3; count of bases not matched to a gene: 5. Germline-derived CDR1 and CDR2 are LGHNA and YNFKEQ.

The V gene is TRBV7-9, the J gene TRBJ2-3; 7 nucleotides line up with TRBD2. Trimming cost V 5 bases and J 4 bases; bases outside gene matches: 18. Germline CDR1 and CDR2: SEHNR and FQNEAQ (reference sequence). This CDR3 has 18 amino acids. The CDR3 nucleotides read TGTGCCAGCAGCGGTCTAAGCGGGACCTCATATACCCCAGATACGCAGTATTTT. It encodes CASSGLSGTSYTPDTQYF.

The chain uses TRBV11-3 and TRBJ2-2, with D possibly matching TRBD2 (5 bases). V lost 3 bases to trimming and J lost 6 bases, with 11 bases between them. Germline V lookup: CDR1 SGHNT, CDR2 YENEEA. The CDR3 extends over 14 amino acids. The CDR3 reads CASSFSDGAGELFF. The CDR3 DNA is TGTGCCAGCAGCTTTTCAGACGGGGCCGGGGAGCTGTTTTTT.

The chain carries TRBV7-3 and TRBJ2-1, with 8 positions matching TRBD2. The CDR3 is 17 residues long. Losses at the gene ends were 0 bases for V and 8 bases for J; bases not matched to a gene: 12. Germline V CDR1 and CDR2: SGHTA, FQGTGA. The DNA for the CDR3 is TGTGCCAGCAGCTTAACCTTGCGGGAGGCGACGCTGGATGAGCAGTTCTTC. It specifies CASSLTLREATLDEQFF.

CDR3 coding DNA: TGTGCCAGCAGCTTGCAGGGGGCAACTGGCTACACCTTC. This translates into CASSLQGATGYTF. J is TRBJ1-2 and V is TRBV5-6; 8 nucleotides match TRBD1. With 1 base clipped from V and 7 bases from J, the junction kept 3 bases outside the gene matches. This CDR3 has 13 amino acids. Germline loops: CDR1 SGHDT, CDR2 YYEEEE. Based on the CDR3 plus reference TRBV5-6 and TRBJ1-2, the full variable domain is DAGVTQSPTHLIKTRGQQVTLRCSPKSGHDTVSWYQQALGQGPQFIFQYYEEEERQRGNFPDRFSGHQFPNYSSELNVNALLLGDSALYLCASSLQGATGYTFGSGTRLTVV.

The chain carries TRBV5-1 and TRBJ2-7; 7 nucleotides agree with TRBD1. This CDR3 contains 15 residues. V lost 0 bases, J lost 1 base, and 4 bases stayed unmatched. The germline V gene encodes CDR1 SGHRS and CDR2 YFSETQ. In DNA form, the CDR3 reads TGCGCCAGCAGCTTGGGAGGGACAGCTTCCTACGAGCAGTACTTC. As protein: CASSLGGTASYEQYF.

The J gene is TRBJ2-2, the V gene TRBV7-8, with D maybe TRBD2 (5 bases). The CDR3 consists of 14 residues. CDR1 is SGHVS and CDR2 is FQNEAQ in the germline V gene. Trimming cost V 5 bases and J 6 bases, with 13 bases left between them. CDR3 sequence (DNA): TGTGCCAGCAGCCCAAACCCGGACTCCGGGGAGCTGTTTTTT. This translates into CASSPNPDSGELFF.

The chain recombines TRBV5-5 with TRBJ2-2; D not certain. Between the trimmed V and J ends, which lost 2 bases and 4 bases, there was a span of 6 bases. The CDR3 has 13 residues. Germline CDR1 and CDR2: SGHKS and YYEKEE (reference sequence). The CDR3 DNA is TGTGCCAGCAGCTTTTATAGCACCGGGGAGCTGTTTTTT. Encoded protein: CASSFYSTGELFF.

This clone came up once. The chain recombines TRBV6-4 with TRBJ2-3; D not resolved. CDR1 MRHNA and CDR2 SNTAGT come from the germline V gene. The CDR3 runs to 13 residues. V lost 1 base, J lost 6 bases, and 8 bases lay in between. The CDR3 sequence: CASSDYLWDTQYF. The CDR3 region has the DNA TGTGCCAGCAGTGACTACTTGTGGGATACGCAGTATTTT.